The 18 T cell receptor beta chains given below trace back to one sample, sequenced in a study of cytomegalovirus exposure and HLA in healthy donors. Primers for the PCR totalled 60 Vbeta and 13 Jbeta. Libraries were prepared by immunoSEQ multiplex PCR; TCRdb keeps only in-frame clonotypes and omits some of them. The profile shows roughly 80,000 clones, around four fifths of them singletons. Sequenced material: PBMCs. The source of these receptors is a woman aged 45-65 years in good health and CMV-seropositive.

J is TRBJ2-2 and V is TRBV27; D gene unclear. This CDR3 has 15 amino acids. Trimming removed 0 bases at V and 8 bases at J, with 13 bases between. The germline V gene has CDR1 MNHEY and CDR2 SMNVEV (reference sequence). Written as DNA, the CDR3 is TGTGCCAGCAGTTTATCCCGATATTCTAGGGGGGAGCTGTTTTTT. Encoded protein: CASSLSRYSRGELFF.

The chain links TRBV10-2 to TRBJ1-1, with 11 bases fitting TRBD1. V gave up 6 bases and J gave up 3 bases; unmatched junction bases: 3. This CDR3 region has 14 residues. The germline CDR1 and CDR2 sequences are WSHSY and SAAADI. The CDR3 DNA is TGCGCCAGCAGAGGGACAGGGGGTGACACTGAAGCTTTCTTT. Protein: CASRGTGGDTEAFF.

The chain has TRBV19 and TRBJ2-5, with no clear D. The CDR3 has 13 residues. Trimming removed 9 bases at V and 4 bases at J, with 15 bases between. The V gene's germline CDR1 is LNHDA and CDR2 SQIVND (reference sequence). The CDR3 DNA reads TGTGCCAGCGCTCACCTTCTATCAGAGACCCAGTACTTC. Residues: CASAHLLSETQYF.

The rearrangement links TRBV11-2 to TRBJ2-7, with a possible D match to TRBD2 (6 bases). V lost 1 base and J lost 1, with 11 bases in between. Looked up from germline, CDR1 is SGHAT and CDR2 is FQNNGV. The length of the CDR3 is 15 residues. The CDR3 protein is CASSLASGRSYEQYF. CDR3 DNA sequence: TGTGCCAGCAGCTTAGCGTCAGGGAGGTCCTACGAGCAGTACTTC.

The V and J genes are TRBV6-1 and TRBJ2-7; 9 positions match TRBD1. V dropped 6 bases and J dropped 3; count of bases not matched to a gene: 6. Germline values: CDR1 MNHNS, CDR2 SASEGT. There are 14 residues in the CDR3. The CDR3 DNA reads TGTGCCAGCAGAGCGACAGGGGGAAGCTACGAGCAGTACTTC. Its translation: CASRATGGSYEQYF.

The gene calls are TRBV18 and TRBJ1-2, with 7 bases fitting TRBD1. The CDR3 has 13 amino acids. The J segment lost 4 bases and the V segment lost 3 bases, leaving 2 bases of the junction unmatched. Germline CDR1 and CDR2: KGHSH and LQKENI. The CDR3 DNA sequence: TGTGCCAGCTCACCGGCAGGGGGCTATGGCTACACCTTC. It yields the protein CASSPAGGYGYTF.

A few counts support this clone. The CDR3 coding sequence is TGCAGCGTTGACCCCGGGGTTTGGGGCTACACCTTC. This encodes CSVDPGVWGYTF. The V call is TRBV29-1, the J call TRBJ1-2, with no clear D. V lost 3 bases to trimming and J lost 8 bases, with 13 bases between them. CDR1 and CDR2 from the germline V gene are SQVTM and ANQGSEA. The CDR3 totals 12 residues.

The chain recombines TRBV5-6 with TRBJ1-2; 11 bases map to TRBD1. The trim removed 5 bases at V and 6 bases at J, leaving 9 bases unmatched. CDR3 length: 15 residues. Germline V gene sequence: CDR1 SGHDT, CDR2 YYEEEE. The CDR3 loop reads CASSLLVGQGDGYTF. The CDR3 bases are TGTGCCAGCAGTTTGCTAGTGGGACAGGGGGATGGCTACACCTTC.

This clone was detected only once. V usage is TRBV2 and J usage is TRBJ2-6; D not resolved. The CDR3 sequence is 17 residues long. The germline V and J ends were trimmed by 1 base and 0 bases, with 10 bases remaining between them. Germline loops: CDR1 SNHLY, CDR2 FYNNEI. The CDR3 DNA reads TGTGCCAGCAGTGAAGGGTATCGACACTCTGGGGCCAACGTCCTGACTTTC. As protein: CASSEGYRHSGANVLTF.

The chain is built from TRBV11-2 and TRBJ2-3; maybe TRBD1 (6 bases). CDR3 size: 13 residues. V dropped 2 bases and J dropped 5 bases, with 8 bases sitting between them. The germline V gene encodes CDR1 SGHAT and CDR2 FQNNGV. CDR3 in DNA: TGTGCCAGCAGCTTAAGCAGGGGAGATACGCAGTATTTT. As protein: CASSLSRGDTQYF.

The CDR3 nucleotides read TGTGCCAGCAGCCAAGGTGGAGCCTATGGCTACACCTTC. The encoded protein is CASSQGGAYGYTF. This sequence joins TRBV4-2 and TRBJ1-2; D gene uncertain. The CDR3 has 13 amino acids. The V end was cut by 1 base, the J end by 4 bases, with 7 bases between. Per the germline V gene, CDR1 is LGHNA and CDR2 is YNFKEQ.

This rearrangement joins TRBV28 to TRBJ2-5; possible D gene TRBD2, 7 bases. The CDR3 totals 15 residues. The V and J ends lost 6 bases and 1 base respectively, with 15 bases between them. CDR1 is MDHEN and CDR2 is SYDVKM in the germline V gene. CDR3 loop: CASSPRGRVQETQYF. For the CDR3, the DNA is TGTGCCAGCAGCCCGCGGGGGCGGGTCCAAGAGACCCAGTACTTC.

The chain uses TRBV6-4 and TRBJ2-1; 10 bases match TRBD2. Germline V CDR1 and CDR2: MRHNA, SNTAGT. Unmatched junction bases numbered 9, after V lost 2 bases and J lost 8 bases. This CDR3 region has 16 residues. The CDR3 protein is CASSDGSSGSTDEQFF. The CDR3 bases are TGTGCCAGCAGTGACGGTTCTAGCGGGAGCACGGATGAGCAGTTCTTC.

The chain carries TRBV5-6 and TRBJ2-7, with TRBD2 matching over 13 bases. V was clipped by 2 bases and J by 6 bases; unmatched bases: 5. Per germline, CDR1 SGHDT and CDR2 YYEEEE. This CDR3 has 15 residues. As DNA, the CDR3 is TGTGCCAGCAGCTTTTCGACTAGCGGGAGGCTCGAGCAGTACTTC. Translating it yields CASSFSTSGRLEQYF.

The rearrangement links TRBV30 to TRBJ1-3; TRBD1 is a possible D gene (6 bases). Germline-derived CDR1 and CDR2 are GTSNPN and SVGIG (reference sequence). Trimming stripped 4 bases from V and 2 bases from J, with 9 bases between. This CDR3 region has 13 residues. The CDR3 DNA reads as TGTGCCTGGAATACAGGGACTGGAAACACCATATATTTT. This translates into CAWNTGTGNTIYF.

V usage is TRBV6-5 and J usage is TRBJ1-5; a possible D gene is TRBD1 (6 bases). CDR1 MNHEY and CDR2 SVGAGI come from the germline V gene. The CDR3 sequence is 15 residues long. Deletions cut 5 bases from V and 2 bases from J, with 13 bases between. The CDR3: CASSPRGKGNQPQHF. For the CDR3, the DNA is TGTGCCAGCAGTCCCAGGGGTAAGGGCAATCAGCCCCAGCATTTT.

The J gene is TRBJ1-2, the V gene TRBV30; D might be TRBD1 (6 bases). Deletions cut 6 bases from V and 8 bases from J, with 13 bases between. CDR1 is GTSNPN and CDR2 is SVGIG in the germline V gene (reference sequence). The CDR3 extends over 11 amino acids. In nucleotides, the CDR3 is TGTGCCTGCTCGACAGGTGGCGGCTACACCTTC. Protein sequence: CACSTGGGYTF.

The V gene is TRBV30, the J gene TRBJ2-7, with 9 bases aligning to TRBD1. The V gene end was trimmed by 6 bases and the J gene end by 3 bases; junction bases not matched to a gene: 12. The germline gives CDR1 GTSNPN, CDR2 SVGIG (reference sequence). The CDR3 spans 15 residues. The DNA for the CDR3 is TGTGCCTGCCTCCCCAGCGGACAGGGGATCTACGAGCAGTACTTC. Translating gives CACLPSGQGIYEQYF.